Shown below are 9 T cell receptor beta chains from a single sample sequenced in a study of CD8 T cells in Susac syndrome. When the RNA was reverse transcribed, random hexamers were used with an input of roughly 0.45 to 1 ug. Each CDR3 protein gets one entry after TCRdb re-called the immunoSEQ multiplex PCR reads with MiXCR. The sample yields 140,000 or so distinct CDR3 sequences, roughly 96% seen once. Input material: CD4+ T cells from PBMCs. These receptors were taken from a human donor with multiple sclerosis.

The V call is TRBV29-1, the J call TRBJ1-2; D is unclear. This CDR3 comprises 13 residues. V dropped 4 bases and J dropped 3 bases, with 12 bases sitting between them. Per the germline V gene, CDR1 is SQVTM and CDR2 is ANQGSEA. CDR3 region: CSVGTGDYYGYTF. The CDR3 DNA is TGCAGCGTTGGTACCGGAGATTACTATGGCTACACCTTC.

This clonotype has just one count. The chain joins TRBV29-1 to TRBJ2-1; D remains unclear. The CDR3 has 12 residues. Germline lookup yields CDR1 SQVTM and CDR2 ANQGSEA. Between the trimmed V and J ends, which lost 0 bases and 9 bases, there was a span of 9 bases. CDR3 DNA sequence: TGCAGCGTTGAAGATCCCCCGGTTGAGCAGTTCTTC. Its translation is CSVEDPPVEQFF.

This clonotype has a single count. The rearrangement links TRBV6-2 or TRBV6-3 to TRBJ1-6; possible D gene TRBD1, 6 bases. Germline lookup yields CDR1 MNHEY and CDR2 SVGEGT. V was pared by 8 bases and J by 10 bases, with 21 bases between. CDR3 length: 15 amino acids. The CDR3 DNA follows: TGTGCCAGCCGCCCCGCTCTAGGGGACATCTCACCCCTCCACTTT. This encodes CASRPALGDISPLHF.

DNA of the CDR3: TGTGCCAGCTCACCACAGGGGAGGGAGACCCAGTACTTC. Translating it yields CASSPQGRETQYF. The chain combines TRBV18 with TRBJ2-5, with a weak D call TRBD2 (6 bases). In germline, CDR1 is KGHSH, CDR2 LQKENI. V was cut by 1 base and J by 5 bases, with 8 bases left in between. This CDR3 is 13 amino acids long.

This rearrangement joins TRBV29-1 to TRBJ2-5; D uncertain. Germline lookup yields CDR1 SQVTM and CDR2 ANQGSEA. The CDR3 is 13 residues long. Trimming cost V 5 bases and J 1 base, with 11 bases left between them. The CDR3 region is CSVHGSPQETQYF. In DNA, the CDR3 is TGCAGCGTTCACGGGTCCCCCCAAGAGACCCAGTACTTC.

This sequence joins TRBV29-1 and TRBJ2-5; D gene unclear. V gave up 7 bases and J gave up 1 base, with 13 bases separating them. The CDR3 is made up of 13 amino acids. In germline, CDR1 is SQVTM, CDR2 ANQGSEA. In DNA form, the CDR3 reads TGCAGCGCCGCCTTGGGCAGCCAAGAGACCCAGTACTTC. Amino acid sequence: CSAALGSQETQYF.

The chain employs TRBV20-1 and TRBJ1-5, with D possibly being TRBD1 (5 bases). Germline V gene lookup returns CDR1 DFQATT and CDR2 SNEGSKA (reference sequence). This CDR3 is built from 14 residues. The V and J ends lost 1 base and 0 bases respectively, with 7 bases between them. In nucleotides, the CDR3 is TGCAGTGCTAGAGGACAGCTTAGCAATCAGCCCCAGCATTTT. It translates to CSARGQLSNQPQHF.

The CDR3 loop reads CASSQAYRSSGANVLTF. The CDR3 nucleotides are TGCGCCAGCAGCCAAGCATACCGGAGCTCTGGGGCCAACGTCCTGACTTTC. This sequence joins TRBV4-3 and TRBJ2-6; no reliable D call. The CDR3 contains 17 residues. Germline CDR1 is LGHNA and CDR2 is YSLEER. V was trimmed by 1 base and J by 0 bases, leaving 10 bases between them.

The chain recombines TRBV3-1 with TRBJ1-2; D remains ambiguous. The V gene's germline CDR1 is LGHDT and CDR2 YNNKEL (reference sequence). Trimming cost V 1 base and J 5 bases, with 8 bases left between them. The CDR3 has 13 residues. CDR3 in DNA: TGTGCCAGCAGCCAAGGGGTACAGTATGGCTACACCTTC. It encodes CASSQGVQYGYTF. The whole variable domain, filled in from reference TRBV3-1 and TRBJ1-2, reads DTAVSQTPKYLVTQMGNDKSIKCEQNLGHDTMYWYKQDSKKFLKIMFSYNNKELIINETVPNRFSPKSPDKAHLNLHINSLELGDSAVYFCASSQGVQYGYTFGSGTRLTVV.